This entry lists 9 T cell receptor beta chains sequenced from one sample in a study of long-term antiretroviral therapy in people with HIV. An immunoSEQ assay, version v3.0, was performed at survey level. TCRdb's table, derived via immunoSEQ multiplex PCR, lists solely in-frame clones and lacks some. The sample lists some 20,000 clones, over 70% occurring once. This specimen was unsorted PBMCs, taken 2.9 years after starting antiretroviral therapy. The receptors here all came from a woman in her 30s with HIV.

The rearrangement joins TRBV9 to TRBJ1-1; D gene ambiguous. V was clipped by 1 base and J by 4 bases, with 11 bases between them. The V gene's germline CDR1 is SGDLS and CDR2 YYNGEE. The CDR3 runs to 14 residues. The CDR3 spells CASSVFSHPTEAFF. The CDR3 DNA reads TGTGCCAGCAGCGTATTTTCGCACCCCACTGAAGCTTTCTTT. Looking up the rest from reference TRBV9 and TRBJ1-1 gives the full variable domain: DSGVTQTPKHLITATGQRVTLRCSPRSGDLSVYWYQQSLDQGLQFLIQYYNGEERAKGNILERFSAQQFPDLHSELNLSSLELGDSALYFCASSVFSHPTEAFFGQGTRLTVV.

The chain has TRBV11-2 and TRBJ1-1; maybe TRBD1 (6 bases). Trimming left V 1 base short and J 2 bases short, with 11 bases between. Germline loops: CDR1 SGHAT, CDR2 FQNNGV. The CDR3 contains 15 residues. Here the CDR3 reads CASSLVQGGNTEAFF. The CDR3 DNA reads TGTGCCAGCAGCTTAGTACAGGGTGGCAACACTGAAGCTTTCTTT. The full variable domain, rest sourced from reference TRBV11-2 and TRBJ1-1, is EAGVAQSPRYKIIEKRQSVAFWCNPISGHATLYWYQQILGQGPKLLIQFQNNGVVDDSQLPKDRFSAERLKGVDSTLKIQPAKLEDSAVYLCASSLVQGGNTEAFFGQGTRLTVV.

The chain couples TRBV7-8 to TRBJ1-2, with TRBD1 matching 7 bases. Germline loops: CDR1 SGHVS, CDR2 FQNEAQ. The CDR3 extends over 17 amino acids. The J segment lost 1 base and the V segment lost 5 bases, leaving 13 bases of the junction unmatched. The CDR3 protein is CASSPRVRQGSNYGYTF. The CDR3 DNA reads as TGTGCCAGCAGCCCGAGGGTCCGACAGGGTAGTAACTATGGCTACACCTTC.

The chain carries TRBV6-1 and TRBJ2-3; D unresolved. Trimming took off 3 bases at V and 2 bases at J, with 24 bases between the two ends. This CDR3 comprises 19 residues. The germline V gene has CDR1 MNHNS and CDR2 SASEGT. DNA for the CDR3: TGTGCCAGCAGTGATTTTCTAGAAATACCCCTTAAAAACACAGATACGCAGTATTTT. It translates to CASSDFLEIPLKNTDTQYF.

This clone has only one observation. This chain connects TRBV19 to TRBJ2-3; 9 bases match TRBD1. The J segment lost 9 bases and the V segment lost 2 bases, leaving 12 bases of the junction unmatched. Germline values: CDR1 LNHDA, CDR2 SQIVND (reference sequence). The CDR3 covers 16 residues. The CDR3, as DNA: TGTGCCAGTAGTATAACCGGAGGACAGGGGAGGGACACGCAGTATTTT. Its protein product is CASSITGGQGRDTQYF. The full variable domain, in which reference TRBV19 and TRBJ2-3 provide the parts outside the CDR3, is DGGITQSPKYLFRKEGQNVTLSCEQNLNHDAMYWYRQDPGQGLRLIYYSQIVNDFQKGDIAEGYSVSREKKESFPLTVTSAQKNPTAFYLCASSITGGQGRDTQYFGPGTRLTVL.

J is TRBJ1-1 and V is TRBV30; D unclear. This CDR3 contains 13 residues. Between the trimmed V and J ends, which lost 4 bases and 0 bases, there was a span of 9 bases. CDR1 and CDR2 (germline): GTSNPN, SVGIG (reference sequence). CDR3 loop: CAWNLRVNTEAFF. The CDR3 coding sequence is TGTGCCTGGAATCTGCGAGTGAACACTGAAGCTTTCTTT. The full variable domain, completed using reference TRBV30 and TRBJ1-1, is SQTIHQWPATLVQPVGSPLSLECTVEGTSNPNLYWYRQAAGRGLQLLFYSVGIGQISSEVPQNLSASRPQDRQFILSSKKLLLSDSGFYLCAWNLRVNTEAFFGQGTRLTVV.

The rearrangement joins TRBV29-1 to TRBJ2-3; D is undetermined. Germline values: CDR1 SQVTM, CDR2 ANQGSEA. This CDR3 spans 12 amino acids. The V end lost 6 bases, the J end lost 4 bases, and 11 bases lay between the germline ends. CDR3 sequence reads: CSVPEYPDTQYF. The CDR3 DNA is TGCAGCGTCCCAGAATATCCAGATACGCAGTATTTT.

The rearrangement links TRBV6-4 to TRBJ2-7; D is possibly TRBD1 or TRBD2 (5 bases each). Trimming removed 2 bases at V and 1 base at J, with 24 bases between. In germline, CDR1 is MRHNA, CDR2 SNTAGT. This CDR3 contains 19 residues. The CDR3 sequence: CASSDSGCSRDVGSYEQYV. CDR3 nucleotide sequence: TGTGCCAGCAGTGACAGCGGATGTTCCCGGGACGTCGGGTCCTACGAGCAGTACGTC.

J is TRBJ1-5 and V is TRBV11-3, with TRBD1 matching 8 bases. The CDR3 is made up of 15 amino acids. Germline V gene sequence: CDR1 SGHNT, CDR2 YENEEA. V shed 3 bases, J shed 3 bases, and the junction held 4 bases outside the gene matches. The CDR3 here is CASSLEQGDNQPQHF. In nucleotides, the CDR3 is TGTGCCAGCAGCTTGGAACAGGGGGACAATCAGCCCCAGCATTTT.